The 9 T cell receptor beta chains in this list originate from one sample, sequenced in a study of beta chain features in type 1 diabetes. Overall study findings and caveats: There was a moderate but significant shortening of TCRB CDR3s in all four CD4+ subsets of Type 1 diabetes patients.

Expressed TCRB transcripts were sequenced, since all the RNA that had been isolated was reverse transcribed. Data came from immunoSEQ multiplex PCR; TCRdb stores just in-frame clones and leaves some out. The table has fewer than 400,000 clones, around 8.5% seen once. These receptors are not linked to any known antigen. The sample comprised central memory CD4+ T cells from blood. All receptors come from a man aged 25 to 45 with type 1 diabetes.

V and J are TRBV7-2 and TRBJ2-3; 7 nucleotides agree with TRBD1. J gave up 2 bases and V 5 bases, and 7 bases lay outside the gene matches. This CDR3 has 15 amino acids. Germline lookup yields CDR1 SGHTA and CDR2 FQGNSA. The CDR3 protein is CASSLTGVYTDTQYF. CDR3 in DNA: TGTGCCAGCAGCCTTACAGGGGTATACACAGATACGCAGTATTTT.

This clone came up a few times. The V gene is TRBV2, the J gene TRBJ2-1, with D possibly matching TRBD1 (5 bases). V lost 6 bases and J lost 10, with 16 bases in between. This CDR3 comprises 13 residues. Germline V lookup: CDR1 SNHLY, CDR2 FYNNEI. The CDR3 loop is CASRRNQDTEQFF. In nucleotides, the CDR3 is TGTGCCAGCAGGAGGAACCAGGACACCGAGCAGTTCTTC.

The rearrangement joins TRBV7-9 to TRBJ1-1; D gene ambiguous. Trimming took off 3 bases at V and 5 bases at J, with 16 bases between the two ends. Germline values: CDR1 SEHNR, CDR2 FQNEAQ (reference sequence). CDR3 length equals 15 residues. In nucleotides, the CDR3 is TGTGCCAGCAGCTTCGGCATTAACCTGGGGACTGAAGCTTTCTTT. Translated, it gives CASSFGINLGTEAFF.

This clone was seen a few times. The V and J genes are TRBV30 and TRBJ1-6; D remains ambiguous. Germline V lookup: CDR1 GTSNPN, CDR2 SVGIG (reference sequence). The CDR3 covers 13 residues. The V and J ends lost 1 base and 10 bases respectively, with 11 bases between them. CDR3 DNA sequence: TGTGCCTGGAGTGGAGACTCGTGGTCACCCCTCCACTTT. It codes for CAWSGDSWSPLHF.

The chain uses TRBV9 and TRBJ2-1, with 9 bases lining up with TRBD1. This CDR3 is built from 16 residues. Germline lookup yields CDR1 SGDLS and CDR2 YYNGEE. V gave up 0 bases and J gave up 6 bases; unmatched junction bases: 7. The chain's CDR3 is CASSVEGDRDINEQFF. The CDR3 DNA follows: TGTGCCAGCAGCGTAGAGGGGGACAGGGACATCAATGAGCAGTTCTTC.

The chain links TRBV19 to TRBJ2-1, with D possibly TRBD2 on 5 matching bases. From germline, CDR1 is LNHDA and CDR2 SQIVND (reference sequence). The CDR3 has 15 residues. The V gene lost 5 bases and the J gene lost 0 bases, with 11 bases spanning the gap. CDR3 in amino acids: CASSWGVPSYNEQFF. The CDR3 DNA reads as TGTGCCAGTAGTTGGGGAGTCCCCTCCTACAATGAGCAGTTCTTC.

This clone was counted a few times. The chain couples TRBV7-9 to TRBJ2-7; D possibly corresponds to TRBD2 (5 bases). With 4 bases removed from V and 5 bases from J, the gap between germline ends came to 12 bases. The CDR3 is 13 amino acids. Germline V CDR1 and CDR2: SEHNR, FQNEAQ (reference sequence). This chain's CDR3 is CASSSSGVNEQYF. In nucleotides, the CDR3 is TGTGCCAGCAGCTCCTCCGGGGTCAACGAGCAGTACTTC.

The rearrangement joins TRBV5-6 to TRBJ1-1, with 8 bases identical to TRBD1. This CDR3 has 17 residues. V was pared by 6 bases and J by 1 base, with 14 bases of the junction left unmatched. The germline gives CDR1 SGHDT, CDR2 YYEEEE. DNA of the CDR3: TGTGCCAGCACCACAATGACAGGGGACTACAAGAACACTGAAGCTTTCTTT. This gives the protein CASTTMTGDYKNTEAFF.

This clone was recorded many times. This chain joins TRBV11-2 and TRBJ1-2; TRBD1 aligns across 7 bases. This CDR3 is built from 19 residues. The V segment lost 1 base and the J segment 3 bases; nucleotides outside the gene matches: 17. Germline CDR1 and CDR2: SGHAT and FQNNGV. CDR3: CASSLGGDGRDRAHYGYTF. The CDR3 DNA reads as TGTGCCAGCAGCTTAGGCGGGGATGGGCGCGACAGGGCCCACTATGGCTACACCTTC.